This entry lists 3 T cell receptor beta chains sequenced from one sample in a study of blood T cell repertoires in COVID-19. Method: immunoSEQ multiplex PCR; TCRdb's copy keeps in-frame clones and lacks some. The data hold some 260,000 clones, with around 80% observed a single time. Sequencing was carried out using peripheral blood. These receptors came from a woman aged 40 to 50 with active or convalescent COVID-19.

The chain has TRBV5-5 and TRBJ1-1; D ambiguous. CDR1 is SGHKS and CDR2 is YYEKEE in the germline V gene (reference sequence). The CDR3 has 14 amino acids. V was trimmed by 4 bases and J by 3 bases, leaving 13 bases between them. The CDR3 DNA is TGTGCCAGCAGCCGACTCGGTGAGGACACTGAAGCTTTCTTT. This sequence encodes CASSRLGEDTEAFF.

The chain carries TRBV30 and TRBJ2-3; TRBD1 matches at 8 bases. Germline assignment: CDR1 GTSNPN and CDR2 SVGIG (reference sequence). V lost 3 bases to trimming and J lost 3 bases; unmatched junction nucleotides: 5. This CDR3 contains 14 residues. In DNA, the CDR3 is TGTGCCTGGAGGGCAGGGGGCTCGACAGATACGCAGTATTTT. Translating it yields CAWRAGGSTDTQYF. Full variable domain (remainder filled in from reference TRBV30 and TRBJ2-3): SQTIHQWPATLVQPVGSPLSLECTVEGTSNPNLYWYRQAAGRGLQLLFYSVGIGQISSEVPQNLSASRPQDRQFILSSKKLLLSDSGFYLCAWRAGGSTDTQYFGPGTRLTVL.

This clone was seen a single time. The J gene is TRBJ2-5, the V gene TRBV9; TRBD2 agrees at 9 bases. The ends lost 0 bases at V and 4 bases at J; junction bases unmatched: 7. CDR1 and CDR2 from the germline V gene are SGDLS and YYNGEE. CDR3 length: 16 amino acids. The CDR3 loop reads CASSVASAGGRETQYF. The DNA of the CDR3 is TGTGCCAGCAGCGTAGCTTCGGCGGGGGGGAGAGAGACCCAGTACTTC.